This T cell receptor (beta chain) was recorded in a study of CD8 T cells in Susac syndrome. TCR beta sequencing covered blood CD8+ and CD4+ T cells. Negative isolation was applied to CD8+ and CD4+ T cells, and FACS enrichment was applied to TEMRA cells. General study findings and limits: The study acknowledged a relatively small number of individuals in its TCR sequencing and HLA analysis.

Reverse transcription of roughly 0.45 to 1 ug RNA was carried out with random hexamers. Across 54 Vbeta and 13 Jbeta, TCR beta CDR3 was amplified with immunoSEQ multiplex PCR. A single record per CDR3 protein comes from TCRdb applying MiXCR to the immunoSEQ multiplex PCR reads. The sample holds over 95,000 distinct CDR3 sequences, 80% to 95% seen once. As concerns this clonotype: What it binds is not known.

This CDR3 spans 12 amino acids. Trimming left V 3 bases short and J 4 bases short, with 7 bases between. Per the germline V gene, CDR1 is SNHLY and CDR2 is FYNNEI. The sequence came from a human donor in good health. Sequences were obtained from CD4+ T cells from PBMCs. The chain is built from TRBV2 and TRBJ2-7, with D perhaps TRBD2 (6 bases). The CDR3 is CASSDAGYEQYF. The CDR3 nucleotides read TGTGCCAGCAGTGACGCGGGGTACGAGCAGTACTTC.